The present T cell receptor (beta chain) was sequenced within a study of blood T cell repertoires in COVID-19. Study-wide background: Samples representing acute and convalescent COVID-19 were sourced from the United States, Italy and Spain. Sources were T cells, B-cell-depleted T cells, or PBMCs; the material itself was cDNA or gDNA.

How the authors handled the data: Estimates of nucleated cell counts were drawn from the amplification of reference gene primers. Produced via immunoSEQ multiplex PCR; TCRdb's table is partial and in-frame only. V and J calls and clone size are copied from that table; D and trimming were computed from the DNA. This table has approximately 210,000 clones, roughly 84% appearing once. Trimming stripped 0 bases from V and 5 bases from J, with 10 bases between. This CDR3 spans 14 amino acids. Germline V gene sequence: CDR1 LGHNA, CDR2 YNFKEQ. The sequenced material came from peripheral blood. The V call is TRBV4-2, the J call TRBJ1-2; D may be TRBD1 (5 bases). The TCR comes from a human donor in a cohort sampled during active COVID-19. CDR3 DNA: TGTGCCAGCAGCCAAGATCGCAGGACATATGGCTACACCTTC. The encoded protein is CASSQDRRTYGYTF.